This T cell receptor (beta chain) was recovered during a study of early T cells in non-severe SARS-CoV-2 infection. TCRdb re-analysed the 5' RACE reads in MiXCR, keeping a single row per CDR3 protein. The sample holds roughly 53,000 distinct CDR3 sequences, around 12% seen once. This clonotype was seen repeatedly, ten times or more. Trimming removed 7 bases from V and 3 bases from J, with 19 bases in between. In germline, CDR1 is MNHNY, CDR2 SVGAGI (reference sequence). The CDR3 has 16 amino acids. This sample comprised whole blood, obtained at baseline. The clonotype originates from an adult who was a healthcare worker with PCR-confirmed SARS-CoV-2 infection or an uninfected control (not recorded which). The chain is built from TRBV6-6 and TRBJ1-5; a possible D gene is TRBD1 (5 bases). This CDR3 is CASTQKGTDLNQPQHF. The CDR3 nucleotides are TGTGCCAGCACCCAGAAAGGGACGGACCTCAATCAGCCCCAGCATTTT.